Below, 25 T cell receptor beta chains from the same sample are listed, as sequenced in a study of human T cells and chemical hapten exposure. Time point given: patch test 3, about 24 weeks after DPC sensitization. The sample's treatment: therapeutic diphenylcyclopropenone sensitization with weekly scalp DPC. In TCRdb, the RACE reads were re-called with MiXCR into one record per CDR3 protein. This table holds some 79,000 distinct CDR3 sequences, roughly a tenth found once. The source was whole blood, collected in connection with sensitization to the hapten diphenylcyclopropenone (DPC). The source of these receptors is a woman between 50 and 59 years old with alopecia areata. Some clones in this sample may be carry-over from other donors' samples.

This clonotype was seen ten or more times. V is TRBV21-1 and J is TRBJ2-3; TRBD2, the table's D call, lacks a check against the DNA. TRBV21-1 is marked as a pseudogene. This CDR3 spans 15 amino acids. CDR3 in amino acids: CASSNLAGHTDTQYF. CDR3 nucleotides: TGTGCCAGCAGCAATCTGGCGGGCCACACAGATACGCAGTATTTT.

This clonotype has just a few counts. CDR3 sequence (DNA): TGCAGTGCTGTACCTGATACAGGGCGTAATTCACCCCTCCACTTT. Translation: CSAVPDTGRNSPLHF. The V call is TRBV20-1, the J call TRBJ1-6, with D possibly TRBD1 on 6 matching bases. This CDR3 is 15 amino acids long. Trimming left V 5 bases short and J 6 bases short, with 17 bases between. Germline CDR1 and CDR2: DFQATT and SNEGSKA (reference sequence).

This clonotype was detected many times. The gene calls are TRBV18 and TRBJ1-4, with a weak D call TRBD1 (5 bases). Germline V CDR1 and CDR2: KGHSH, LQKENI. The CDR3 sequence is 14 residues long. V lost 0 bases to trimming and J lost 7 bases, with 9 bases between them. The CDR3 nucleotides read TGTGCCAGCTCACCACCGCCGGGACGTGAAAAACTGTTTTTT. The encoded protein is CASSPPPGREKLFF.

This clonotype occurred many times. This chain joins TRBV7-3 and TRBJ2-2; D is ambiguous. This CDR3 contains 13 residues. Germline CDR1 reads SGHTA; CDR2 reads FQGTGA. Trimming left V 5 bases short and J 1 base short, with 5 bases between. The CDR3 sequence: CASSTRNTGELFF. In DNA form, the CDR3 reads TGTGCCAGCAGCACACGGAACACCGGGGAGCTGTTTTTT.

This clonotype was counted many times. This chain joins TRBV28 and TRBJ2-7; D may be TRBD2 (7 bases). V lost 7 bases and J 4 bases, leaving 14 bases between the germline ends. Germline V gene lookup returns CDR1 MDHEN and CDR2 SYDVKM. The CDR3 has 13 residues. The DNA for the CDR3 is TGTGCCAGCACCCAGGGAGGGGGGTACGAGCAGTACTTC. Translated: CASTQGGGYEQYF. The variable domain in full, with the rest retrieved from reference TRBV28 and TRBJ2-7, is DVKVTQSSRYLVKRTGEKVFLECVQDMDHENMFWYRQDPGLGLRLIYFSYDVKMKEKGDIPEGYSVSREKKERFSLILESASTNQTSMYLCASTQGGGYEQYFGPGTRLTVT.

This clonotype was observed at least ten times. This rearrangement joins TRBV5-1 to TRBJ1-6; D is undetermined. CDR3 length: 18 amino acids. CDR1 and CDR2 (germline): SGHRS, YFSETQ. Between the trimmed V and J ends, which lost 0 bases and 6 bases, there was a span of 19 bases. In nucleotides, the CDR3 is TGCGCCAGCAGCTTGGCAACGGGCTTCGGAAAGGGTAATTCACCCCTCCACTTT. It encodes CASSLATGFGKGNSPLHF.

The CDR3 sequence: CASSQAAGVGKTQYF. DNA of the CDR3: TGTGCCAGCAGCCAAGCAGCGGGAGTGGGGAAGACCCAGTACTTC. The rearrangement uses TRBV3-1 and TRBJ2-5; TRBD2 agrees at 8 bases. In germline, CDR1 is LGHDT, CDR2 YNNKEL (reference sequence). The CDR3 is made up of 15 amino acids. The ends lost 1 base at V and 6 bases at J; junction bases unmatched: 7.

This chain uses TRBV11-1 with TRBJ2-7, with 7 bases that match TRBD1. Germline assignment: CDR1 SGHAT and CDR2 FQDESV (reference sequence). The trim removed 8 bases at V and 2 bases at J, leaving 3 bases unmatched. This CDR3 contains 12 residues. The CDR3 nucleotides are TGTGCCAGCGGGACAGCTGCCTACGAGCAGTACTTC. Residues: CASGTAAYEQYF.

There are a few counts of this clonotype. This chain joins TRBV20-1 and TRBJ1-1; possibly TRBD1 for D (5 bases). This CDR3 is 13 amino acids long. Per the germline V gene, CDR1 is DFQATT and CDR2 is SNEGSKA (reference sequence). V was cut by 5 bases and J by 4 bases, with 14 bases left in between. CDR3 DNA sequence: TGCAGTGCTCCTCTGGGGCGGACCACTGAAGCTTTCTTT. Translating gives CSAPLGRTTEAFF.

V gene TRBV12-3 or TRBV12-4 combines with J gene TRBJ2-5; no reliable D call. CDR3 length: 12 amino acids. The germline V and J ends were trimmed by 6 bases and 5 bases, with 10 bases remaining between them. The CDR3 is CASRGEDETQYF. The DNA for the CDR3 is TGTGCCAGCAGAGGAGAGGACGAGACCCAGTACTTC.

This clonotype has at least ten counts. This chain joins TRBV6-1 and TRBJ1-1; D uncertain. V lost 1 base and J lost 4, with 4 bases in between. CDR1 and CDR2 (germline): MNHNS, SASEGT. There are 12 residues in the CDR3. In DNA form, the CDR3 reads TGTGCCAGCAGTGAAGTAGTCACTGAAGCTTTCTTT. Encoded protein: CASSEVVTEAFF.

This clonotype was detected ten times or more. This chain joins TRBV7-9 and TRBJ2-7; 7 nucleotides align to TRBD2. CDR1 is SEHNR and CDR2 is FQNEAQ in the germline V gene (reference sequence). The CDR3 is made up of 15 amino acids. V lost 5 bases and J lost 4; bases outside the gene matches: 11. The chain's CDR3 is CASSPWAGEDYEQYF. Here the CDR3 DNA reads TGTGCCAGCAGCCCCTGGGCGGGAGAGGATTACGAGCAGTACTTC. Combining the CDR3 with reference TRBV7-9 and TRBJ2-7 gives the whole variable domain DTGVSQNPRHKITKRGQNVTFRCDPISEHNRLYWYRQTLGQGPEFLTYFQNEAQLEKSRLLSDRFSAERPKGSFSTLEIQRTEQGDSAMYLCASSPWAGEDYEQYFGPGTRLTVT.

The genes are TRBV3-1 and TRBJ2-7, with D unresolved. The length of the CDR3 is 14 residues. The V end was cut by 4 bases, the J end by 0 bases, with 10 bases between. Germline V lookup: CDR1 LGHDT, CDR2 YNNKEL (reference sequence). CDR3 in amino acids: CASSPFKGSYEQYF. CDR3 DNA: TGTGCCAGCAGCCCCTTTAAGGGCTCCTACGAGCAGTACTTC.

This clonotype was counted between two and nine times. As DNA, the CDR3 is TGTGCCTGGTACACCGGGACGCCGAACACCGGGGAGCTGTTTTTT. Residues: CAWYTGTPNTGELFF. The chain employs TRBV30 and TRBJ2-2; D assignment may be TRBD1 or TRBD2 (5 bases each). Germline CDR1 is GTSNPN and CDR2 is SVGIG (reference sequence). V lost 5 bases, J lost 0 bases, and 13 bases lay in between. This CDR3 spans 15 amino acids.

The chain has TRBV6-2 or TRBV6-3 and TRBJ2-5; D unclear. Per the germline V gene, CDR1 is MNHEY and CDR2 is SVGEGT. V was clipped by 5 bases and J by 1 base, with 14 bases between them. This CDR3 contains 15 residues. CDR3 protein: CASSPIDWAQETQYF. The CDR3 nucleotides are TGTGCCAGCAGTCCAATAGACTGGGCCCAAGAGACCCAGTACTTC.

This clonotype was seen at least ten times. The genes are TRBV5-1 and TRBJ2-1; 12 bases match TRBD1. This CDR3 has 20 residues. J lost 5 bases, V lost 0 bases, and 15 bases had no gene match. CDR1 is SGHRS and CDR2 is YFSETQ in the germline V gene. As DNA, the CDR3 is TGCGCCAGCAGCTTGGCCGGGACAGGGGGCTTGAGAGTGGGTAACAATGAGCAGTTCTTC. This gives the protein CASSLAGTGGLRVGNNEQFF.

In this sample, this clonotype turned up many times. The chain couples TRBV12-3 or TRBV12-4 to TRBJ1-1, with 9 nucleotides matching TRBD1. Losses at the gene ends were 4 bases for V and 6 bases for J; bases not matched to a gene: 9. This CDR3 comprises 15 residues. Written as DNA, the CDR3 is TGTGCCAGCAGTTCAAAACAGGGGGCGCATCCTGAAGCTTTCTTT. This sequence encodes CASSSKQGAHPEAFF.

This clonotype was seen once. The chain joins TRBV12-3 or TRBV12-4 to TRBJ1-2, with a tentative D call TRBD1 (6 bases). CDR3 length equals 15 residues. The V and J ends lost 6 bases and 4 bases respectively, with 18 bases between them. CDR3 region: CASSLGGHQSYGYTF. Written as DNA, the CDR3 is TGTGCCAGCAGCCTAGGGGGGCACCAGAGCTATGGCTACACCTTC.

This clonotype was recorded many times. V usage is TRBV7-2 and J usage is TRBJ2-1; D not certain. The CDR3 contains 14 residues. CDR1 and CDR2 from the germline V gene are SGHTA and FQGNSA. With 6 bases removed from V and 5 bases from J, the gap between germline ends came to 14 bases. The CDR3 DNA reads TGTGCCAGCAGTCGATCTGGAGAGCACAATGAGCAGTTCTTC. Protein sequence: CASSRSGEHNEQFF. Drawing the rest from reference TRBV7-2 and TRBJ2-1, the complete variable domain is GAGVSQSPSNKVTEKGKDVELRCDPISGHTALYWYRQSLGQGLEFLIYFQGNSAPDKSGLPSDRFSAERTGGSVSTLTIQRTQQEDSAVYLCASSRSGEHNEQFFGPGTRLTVL.

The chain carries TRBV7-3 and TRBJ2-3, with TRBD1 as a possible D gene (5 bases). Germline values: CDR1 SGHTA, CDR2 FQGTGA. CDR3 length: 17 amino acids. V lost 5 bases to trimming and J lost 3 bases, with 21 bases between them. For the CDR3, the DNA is TGTGCCAGCAGCCTAGGGGCCCGACTGAGATCTACAGATACGCAGTATTTT. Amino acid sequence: CASSLGARLRSTDTQYF.

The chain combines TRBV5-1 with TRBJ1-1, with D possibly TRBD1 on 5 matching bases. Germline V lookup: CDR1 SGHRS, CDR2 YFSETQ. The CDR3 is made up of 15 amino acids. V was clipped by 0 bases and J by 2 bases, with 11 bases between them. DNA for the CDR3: TGCGCCAGCAGCTTGGGGGACCTCCCTAACACTGAAGCTTTCTTT. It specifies CASSLGDLPNTEAFF.

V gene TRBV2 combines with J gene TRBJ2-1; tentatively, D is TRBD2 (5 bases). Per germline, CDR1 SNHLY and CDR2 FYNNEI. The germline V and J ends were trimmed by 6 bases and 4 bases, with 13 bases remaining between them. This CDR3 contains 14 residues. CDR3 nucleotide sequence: TGTGCCAGCAGGCAGGAGGCAGGTTACAATGAGCAGTTCTTC. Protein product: CASRQEAGYNEQFF. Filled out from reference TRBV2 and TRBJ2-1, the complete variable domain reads EPEVTQTPSHQVTQMGQEVILRCVPISNHLYFYWYRQILGQKVEFLVSFYNNEISEKSEIFDDQFSVERPDGSNFTLKIRSTKLEDSAMYFCASRQEAGYNEQFFGPGTRLTVL.

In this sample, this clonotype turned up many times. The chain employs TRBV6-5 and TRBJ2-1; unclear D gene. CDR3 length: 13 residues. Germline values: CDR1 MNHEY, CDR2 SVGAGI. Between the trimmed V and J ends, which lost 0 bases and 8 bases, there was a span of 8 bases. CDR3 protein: CASSYSTGYEQFF. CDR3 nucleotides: TGTGCCAGCAGTTACTCGACCGGGTATGAGCAGTTCTTC.

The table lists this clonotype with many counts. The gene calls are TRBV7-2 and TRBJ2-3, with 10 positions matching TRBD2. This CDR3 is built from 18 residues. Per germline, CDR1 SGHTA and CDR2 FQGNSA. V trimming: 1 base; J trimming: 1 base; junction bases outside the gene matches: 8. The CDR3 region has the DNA TGTGCCAGCAGCTTAGTGGTCGCCCTAGCGGGGGGCACAGATACGCAGTATTTT. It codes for CASSLVVALAGGTDTQYF.

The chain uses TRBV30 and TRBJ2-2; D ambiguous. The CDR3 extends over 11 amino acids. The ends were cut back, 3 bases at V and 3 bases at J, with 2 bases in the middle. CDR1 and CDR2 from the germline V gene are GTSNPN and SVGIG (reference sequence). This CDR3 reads CAWRDTGELFF. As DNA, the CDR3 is TGTGCCTGGAGGGACACCGGGGAGCTGTTTTTT. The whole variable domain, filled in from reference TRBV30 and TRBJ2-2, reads SQTIHQWPATLVQPVGSPLSLECTVEGTSNPNLYWYRQAAGRGLQLLFYSVGIGQISSEVPQNLSASRPQDRQFILSSKKLLLSDSGFYLCAWRDTGELFFGEGSRLTVL.